This TCR beta chain was captured in a study of T cell responses to AZD1222 COVID-19 vaccine. Here immunoSEQ multiplex PCR was the method, and the copy in TCRdb shows in-frame clones only, minus some. The top ten clones hold around 3.3% of a sample with about 110,000 clones, roughly 87% of them seen once. Note on this clone: Antigen unknown.

V gave up 6 bases and J gave up 6 bases; unmatched junction bases: 15. The CDR3 is 16 amino acids. Germline V gene sequence: CDR1 MGHRA, CDR2 YSYEKL. Study conclusions and caveats: Among the donors, most were white British and more were female, and clonal diversity was possibly underestimated.

This clonotype originated in an adult in good health. The chain uses TRBV4-1 and TRBJ1-2; 8 nucleotides match TRBD1. Sequencing used peripheral blood, obtained on day 0 of MenACWY control vaccination. DNA for the CDR3: TGCGCCAGCAGAAAACCAGGGGGCGCAAAAATCGATGGCTACACCTTC. This translates into CASRKPGGAKIDGYTF.